A selection of T cell receptor beta chains follows, all from one sample in a study of shared clonotypes between healthy human individuals. Sequencing was performed with immunoSEQ multiplex PCR; in TCRdb, only in-frame clones are kept and a portion is missing. The sample holds 600,000 to 750,000 clones, roughly two thirds seen once. Sequencing was carried out using memory CD4+ T cells sorted from blood. All receptors come from a woman aged 25 to 39 in good health. CDR3s include the opening cysteine and the closing phenylalanine or tryptophan. Fields, in order: D gene, J gene, V gene, clone size, CDR3 length, CDR3 protein, CDR3 DNA. The D gene is left open where the match is weak. Clone size is stated in some rows and not others, as once, few, many or a class when expanded.

d_gene: NA; j_gene: TRBJ2-1; v_gene: TRBV30; abundance: NA; len: 12; CDR3aa: CAWSRSRNEQFF; CDR3nt: TGTGCCTGGAGTAGGAGTCGAAATGAGCAGTTCTTC
d_gene: NA; j_gene: TRBJ1-2; v_gene: TRBV28; abundance: few; len: 12; CDR3aa: CASSFGTIGYTF; CDR3nt: TGTGCCAGCAGTTTTGGTACAATTGGCTACACCTTC
d_gene: NA; j_gene: TRBJ1-2; v_gene: TRBV7-2; abundance: many; len: 12; CDR3aa: CASSLRGYGYTF; CDR3nt: TGTGCCAGCAGCTTGCGGGGATATGGCTACACCTTC
d_gene: NA; j_gene: TRBJ1-1; v_gene: TRBV11-2; abundance: few; len: 14; CDR3aa: CASSVQQGITEAFF; CDR3nt: TGTGCCAGCAGCGTACAACAGGGTATCACTGAAGCTTTCTTT
d_gene: TRBD2; j_gene: TRBJ2-7; v_gene: TRBV30; abundance: NA; len: 17; CDR3aa: CAWSAGTSGRSSYEQYF; CDR3nt: TGTGCCTGGAGTGCCGGGACTAGCGGGAGGAGCTCCTACGAGCAGTACTTC
d_gene: NA; j_gene: TRBJ2-4; v_gene: TRBV7-9; abundance: few; len: 13; CDR3aa: CASSLESLNIQYF; CDR3nt: TGTGCCAGCAGCTTAGAGTCATTAAACATTCAGTACTTC
d_gene: NA; j_gene: TRBJ2-3; v_gene: TRBV15; abundance: few; len: 17; CDR3aa: CATSRDLGEPSTDTQYF; CDR3nt: TGTGCCACCAGCAGAGATCTCGGAGAACCTAGCACAGATACGCAGTATTTT
d_gene: NA; j_gene: TRBJ2-5; v_gene: TRBV9; abundance: NA; len: 14; CDR3aa: CASSPRDAKETQYF; CDR3nt: TGTGCCAGCAGCCCCCGGGACGCCAAAGAGACCCAGTACTTC
d_gene: NA; j_gene: TRBJ2-7; v_gene: TRBV6-6; abundance: once; len: 11; CDR3aa: CASSYGDEQYF; CDR3nt: TGTGCCAGCAGTTACGGTGACGAGCAGTACTTC
d_gene: NA; j_gene: TRBJ2-7; v_gene: TRBV12-2; abundance: NA; len: 16; CDR3aa: CASRLGDGTGSYEQYF; CDR3nt: TGTGCAAGTCGCTTAGGAGATGGGACGGGTTCCTACGAGCAGTACTTC
d_gene: NA; j_gene: TRBJ2-5; v_gene: TRBV5-1; abundance: few; len: 14; CDR3aa: CASSLILGGETQYF; CDR3nt: TGCGCCAGCAGCTTGATACTTGGCGGCGAGACCCAGTACTTC
d_gene: TRBD2; j_gene: TRBJ2-5; v_gene: TRBV19; abundance: NA; len: 13; CDR3aa: CASSVGLAETQYF; CDR3nt: TGTGCCAGTAGTGTCGGACTAGCGGAGACCCAGTACTTC
d_gene: TRBD1; j_gene: TRBJ1-5; v_gene: TRBV11-3; abundance: NA; len: 15; CDR3aa: CASSQGQGSNQPQHF; CDR3nt: TGTGCCAGCAGCCAGGGACAGGGTAGCAATCAGCCCCAGCATTTT
d_gene: TRBD1; j_gene: TRBJ1-1; v_gene: TRBV7-9; abundance: NA; len: 15; CDR3aa: CASSIWTGEGTEAFF; CDR3nt: TGTGCCAGCAGCATATGGACAGGGGAGGGCACTGAAGCTTTCTTT